Shown below are 27 T cell receptor beta chains from a single sample sequenced in a study of cytomegalovirus exposure and HLA in healthy donors. PCR involved 60 Vbeta and 13 Jbeta primers. TCRdb keeps only in-frame clones here, not all; method: immunoSEQ multiplex PCR. The table shows hundreds of thousands of clones, with around 90% occurring only once. The specimen was PBMCs. The receptor set was obtained from a woman under 30 in good health and CMV-seronegative.

In the case of this clone: The CDR3 does not end in the conserved phenylalanine or tryptophan, so this is likely a read error. The limits of the CDR3 on the DNA are not certain, so only TCRdb's listed CDR3 is given. The genes are TRBV9 and TRBJ2-3; the DNA was not used to check the table's D call, TRBD1. The CDR3 spans 14 residues, counting both ends. CDR1 and CDR2 (germline): SGDLS, YYNGEE. The CDR3 is CASSVGGPGTPFRL.

This chain uses TRBV6-5 with TRBJ2-1; TRBD2 aligns across 11 bases. With V trimmed by 6 bases and J by 4 bases, 5 bases remained unmatched. The germline CDR1 and CDR2 sequences are MNHEY and SVGAGI. The CDR3 length is 15 residues. CDR3 protein: CASSPTSGVYNEQFF. CDR3 bases: TGTGCCAGCAGCCCGACTAGCGGGGTATACAATGAGCAGTTCTTC.

V and J are TRBV29-1 and TRBJ1-2; possibly TRBD1 for D (5 bases). The CDR3 totals 14 residues. Trimming removed 4 bases at V and 4 bases at J, with 16 bases between. Germline CDR1 SQVTM, CDR2 ANQGSEA. The CDR3 sequence is CSVAGGVAGYGYTF. CDR3 bases: TGCAGCGTTGCCGGGGGGGTGGCAGGCTATGGCTACACCTTC.

The chain has TRBV5-8 and TRBJ2-5; TRBD1 matches at 7 bases. Germline lookup yields CDR1 SGHTS and CDR2 YDEGEE. This CDR3 has 15 residues. V lost 4 bases and J lost 4; bases outside the gene matches: 10. Here the CDR3 DNA reads TGTGCCAGCAGCGCACTACAGGGGAGTGGAGAGACCCAGTACTTC. Residues: CASSALQGSGETQYF.

V gene TRBV2 combines with J gene TRBJ2-5; 9 nucleotides line up with TRBD1. TRBJ2-7 matches the DNA end more closely, so the J call is doubtful. CDR3 length: 14 residues. Germline V gene data show CDR1 as SNHLY and CDR2 as FYNNEI. The CDR3 DNA is TGTGCCAGCAGTATCCGGGACAGGGACTACGAGCAGTACTTC. It yields the protein CASSIRDRDYEQYF.

The rearrangement joins TRBV6-9 to TRBJ1-5; TRBD1 is a possible D gene (5 bases). Germline V CDR1 and CDR2: MNHGY, SVAAGI. Trimming removed 4 bases from V and 6 bases from J, with 16 bases in between. The CDR3 is made up of 15 amino acids. The CDR3 sequence: CASSLRQLMTQPQHF. DNA of the CDR3: TGTGCCAGCAGTTTACGACAGTTAATGACTCAGCCCCAGCATTTT.

The rearrangement links TRBV11-3 to TRBJ1-1, with D possibly matching TRBD1 (6 bases). This CDR3 is built from 12 residues. V lost 5 bases and J lost 4, with 8 bases in between. Per the germline V gene, CDR1 is SGHNT and CDR2 is YENEEA. CDR3 amino acids: CASSQQGTEAFF. CDR3 DNA sequence: TGTGCCAGCAGCCAACAGGGCACTGAAGCTTTCTTT.

This clone was seen a single time. The chain is built from TRBV9 and TRBJ2-5; possibly TRBD2 for D (6 bases). The J call may be in error: the DNA end matches TRBJ2-7 better. CDR3 length: 14 residues. Germline V lookup: CDR1 SGDLS, CDR2 YYNGEE. DNA of the CDR3: TGTGCCAGCAGCGTTGGGCGGGGTTCGTACGAGCAGTACTTC. Translating gives CASSVGRGSYEQYF.

The chain employs TRBV10-3 and TRBJ2-1; D may be TRBD1 (5 bases). Germline values: CDR1 ENHRY, CDR2 SYGVKD. This CDR3 spans 14 amino acids. Trimming left V 8 bases short and J 5 bases short, with 16 bases between. CDR3 nucleotides: TGTGCCATCGGATTAAGGGGCGCCAACAATGAGCAGTTCTTC. It encodes CAIGLRGANNEQFF.

This chain connects TRBV19 to TRBJ2-2; D gene ambiguous. The V end was cut by 7 bases, the J end by 0 bases, with 18 bases between. This CDR3 is 17 amino acids long. The germline gives CDR1 LNHDA, CDR2 SQIVND (reference sequence). CDR3 bases: TGTGCCAGTACTTCGACTGCTGGAAGAGCGAACACCGGGGAGCTGTTTTTT. This gives the protein CASTSTAGRANTGELFF. Full variable domain (remainder filled in from reference TRBV19 and TRBJ2-2): DGGITQSPKYLFRKEGQNVTLSCEQNLNHDAMYWYRQDPGQGLRLIYYSQIVNDFQKGDIAEGYSVSREKKESFPLTVTSAQKNPTAFYLCASTSTAGRANTGELFFGEGSRLTVL.

The chain carries TRBV7-3 and TRBJ2-5; D uncertain. V gave up 2 bases and J gave up 5 bases, with 12 bases separating them. CDR1 is SGHTA and CDR2 is FQGTGA in the germline V gene. CDR3 length: 14 amino acids. The CDR3 DNA reads as TGTGCCAGCAGCTTATTTTCCACCCAGGAGACCCAGTACTTC. Translating gives CASSLFSTQETQYF.

The chain recombines TRBV2 with TRBJ2-1; D possibly corresponds to TRBD2 (5 bases). Germline V gives CDR1 SNHLY, CDR2 FYNNEI. V was cut by 5 bases and J by 5 bases, with 10 bases left in between. The CDR3 is 13 amino acids. CDR3 residues: CASSYRGDNEQFF. The CDR3 bases are TGTGCCAGCAGTTACCGGGGTGACAATGAGCAGTTCTTC.

V gene TRBV7-3 combines with J gene TRBJ2-3; 7 bases map to TRBD2. V gave up 3 bases and J gave up 6 bases; unmatched junction bases: 3. This CDR3 region has 13 residues. CDR1 is SGHTA and CDR2 is FQGTGA in the germline V gene. The CDR3 region is CASSFSSGDTQYF. For the CDR3, the DNA is TGTGCCAGCAGCTTCTCTAGCGGCGATACGCAGTATTTT.

As to this clone: A junction end diverges from the germline sequence, so it may reflect a read error. The chain joins TRBV7-3 to TRBJ2-3, with D possibly matching TRBD2 (5 bases). Germline V gives CDR1 SGHTA, CDR2 FQGTGA. The CDR3 contains 14 residues. The CDR3 DNA reads TGTGCCAGCAGCTTCAGATCTAGCACAGATATGCAGTATTTT. It translates to CASSFRSSTDMQYF. Full variable domain (missing parts from reference TRBV7-3 and TRBJ2-3): GAGVSQTPSNKVTEKGKYVELRCDPISGHTALYWYRQSLGQGPEFLIYFQGTGAADDSGLPNDRFFAVRPEGSVSTLKIQRTERGDSAVYLCASSFRSSTDMQYFGPGTRLTVL.

The chain employs TRBV9 and TRBJ1-1; D is ambiguous. The CDR3 runs 12 residues. Germline V gene lookup returns CDR1 SGDLS and CDR2 YYNGEE. V gave up 3 bases and J gave up 1 base, with 4 bases separating them. DNA of the CDR3: TGTGCCAGCAGCGCGGGGAACACTGAAGCTTTCTTT. As protein: CASSAGNTEAFF. Full variable domain (rest looked up from reference TRBV9 and TRBJ1-1): DSGVTQTPKHLITATGQRVTLRCSPRSGDLSVYWYQQSLDQGLQFLIQYYNGEERAKGNILERFSAQQFPDLHSELNLSSLELGDSALYFCASSAGNTEAFFGQGTRLTVV.

The CDR3 protein is CASRFEDTNTGELFF. The CDR3 nucleotides read TGTGCCAGCAGGTTTGAGGACACTAACACCGGGGAGCTGTTTTTT. The V call is TRBV2, the J call TRBJ2-2; D may be TRBD1 (5 bases). The CDR3 has 15 amino acids. Germline CDR1 SNHLY, CDR2 FYNNEI. The V and J ends lost 6 bases and 2 bases respectively, with 13 bases between them.

The chain joins TRBV5-1 to TRBJ2-3; TRBD1 matches at 7 bases. Germline CDR1 SGHRS, CDR2 YFSETQ. CDR3 size: 15 residues. Trimming cost V 3 bases and J 2 bases; bases outside gene matches: 6. The CDR3 bases are TGCGCCAGCAGCTCGGGACAGCCGGACACAGATACGCAGTATTTT. The encoded protein is CASSSGQPDTDTQYF.

This clone turned up a few times. CDR3 bases: TGTGCCAGCAGCCCCTCGTTGAACACTGAAGCTTTCTTT. Translating it yields CASSPSLNTEAFF. This chain uses TRBV7-7 with TRBJ1-1; D not resolved. Germline V gene lookup returns CDR1 SSHAT and CDR2 FNYEAQ (reference sequence). V lost 5 bases and J 0 bases, leaving 7 bases between the germline ends. This CDR3 region has 13 residues.

The rearrangement links TRBV27 to TRBJ1-1; TRBD1 might be the D (6 bases). The CDR3 consists of 18 residues. Germline lookup yields CDR1 MNHEY and CDR2 SMNVEV (reference sequence). The V and J ends lost 2 bases and 2 bases respectively, with 21 bases between them. CDR3 nucleotide sequence: TGTGCCAGCAGTTTAAGAGGGACATTCCCCTCAAGAAACACTGAAGCTTTCTTT. It specifies CASSLRGTFPSRNTEAFF.

V gene TRBV4-1 combines with J gene TRBJ1-2; 7 nucleotides line up with TRBD1. Trimming took 1 base from V and 1 from J; bases not matched to a gene: 9. Germline loops: CDR1 MGHRA, CDR2 YSYEKL. CDR3 length equals 17 residues. This CDR3 is CASSQVPTGAVNYGYTF. In DNA form, the CDR3 reads TGCGCCAGCAGCCAAGTCCCCACAGGGGCGGTTAACTATGGCTACACCTTC.

The rearrangement uses TRBV7-6 and TRBJ1-1; D might be TRBD1 (5 bases). From germline, CDR1 is SGHVS and CDR2 FNYEAQ. This CDR3 has 12 amino acids. V dropped 1 base and J dropped 6 bases, with 6 bases sitting between them. The CDR3 nucleotides are TGTGCCAGCAGCTTAGGGGGCCCTGAAGCTTTCTTT. This encodes CASSLGGPEAFF.

The chain combines TRBV6-1 with TRBJ1-6; D may be TRBD1 (6 bases). The CDR3 runs to 15 residues. V gave up 6 bases and J gave up 7 bases, with 16 bases separating them. Germline CDR1 is MNHNS and CDR2 is SASEGT. Here the CDR3 reads CASSVKGGKNSPLHF. Here the CDR3 DNA reads TGTGCCAGCAGCGTCAAAGGGGGAAAGAATTCACCCCTCCACTTT.

V gene TRBV30 combines with J gene TRBJ1-2; 9 bases fit TRBD1. J was trimmed by 7 bases and V by 0 bases; bases with no gene match: 6. The CDR3 length is 14 residues. CDR1 is GTSNPN and CDR2 is SVGIG in the germline V gene (reference sequence). CDR3 protein: CAWSVLRQGGGYTF. The CDR3 region has the DNA TGTGCCTGGAGTGTACTACGACAGGGGGGTGGCTACACCTTC. Full variable domain (rest looked up from reference TRBV30 and TRBJ1-2): SQTIHQWPATLVQPVGSPLSLECTVEGTSNPNLYWYRQAAGRGLQLLFYSVGIGQISSEVPQNLSASRPQDRQFILSSKKLLLSDSGFYLCAWSVLRQGGGYTFGSGTRLTVV.

Worth noting for this clone: Mismatch with germline at one junction end may stem from a read error. The rearrangement links TRBV7-9 to TRBJ2-2, with unresolved D. The CDR3 runs 12 residues. Germline V gives CDR1 SEHNR, CDR2 FQNEAQ (reference sequence). The CDR3 loop is CSSSLGSGELFF. CDR3 nucleotides: TGTTCCAGCAGCTTAGGTAGCGGGGAGCTGTTTTTT. The variable domain in full, completed from reference TRBV7-9 and TRBJ2-2, reads DTGVSQNPRHKITKRGQNVTFRCDPISEHNRLYWYRQTLGQGPEFLTYFQNEAQLEKSRLLSDRFSAERPKGSFSTLEIQRTEQGDSAMYLCSSSLGSGELFFGEGSRLTVL.

The CDR3 loop is CAISGSGGVDEQYF. In DNA form, the CDR3 reads TGTGCCATCAGTGGAAGCGGGGGGGTGGACGAGCAGTACTTC. The V and J genes are TRBV10-3 and TRBJ2-7; 10 positions agree with TRBD2. The germline gives CDR1 ENHRY, CDR2 SYGVKD. The CDR3 has 14 residues. With V trimmed by 4 bases and J by 5 bases, 5 bases remained unmatched.

The chain combines TRBV6-5 with TRBJ2-5; a weak D match, TRBD2 (6 bases). The CDR3 contains 13 residues. Germline V gene sequence: CDR1 MNHEY, CDR2 SVGAGI. V lost 6 bases and J 5 bases, leaving 13 bases between the germline ends. The CDR3 reads CASSRNAGETQYF. In DNA form, the CDR3 reads TGTGCCAGCAGCCGAAACGCGGGGGAGACCCAGTACTTC.

The chain has TRBV10-3 and TRBJ2-3; 8 bases are shared with TRBD2. Germline V lookup: CDR1 ENHRY, CDR2 SYGVKD. This CDR3 region has 16 residues. V was pared by 10 bases and J by 6 bases, with 18 bases of the junction left unmatched. CDR3 sequence reads: CASRRETGGPRDTQYF. CDR3 bases: TGTGCCAGCCGCCGTGAAACGGGGGGGCCTAGGGATACGCAGTATTTT.